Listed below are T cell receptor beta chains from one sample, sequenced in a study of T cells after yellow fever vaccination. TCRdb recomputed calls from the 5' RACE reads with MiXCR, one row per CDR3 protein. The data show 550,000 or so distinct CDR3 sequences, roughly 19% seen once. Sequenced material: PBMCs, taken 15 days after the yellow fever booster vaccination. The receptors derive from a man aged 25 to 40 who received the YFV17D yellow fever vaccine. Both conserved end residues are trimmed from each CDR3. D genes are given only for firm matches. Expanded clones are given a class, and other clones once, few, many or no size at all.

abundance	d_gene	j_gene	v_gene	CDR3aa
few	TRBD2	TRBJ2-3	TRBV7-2	ASSLHGRDTQY
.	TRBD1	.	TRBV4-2	ASSLGQGGQDEQY
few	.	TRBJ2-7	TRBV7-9	ASSFLPPEQY
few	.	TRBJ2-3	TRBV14	ASSQVPGLSTDTQY
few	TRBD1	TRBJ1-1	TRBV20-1	SARYRGPNTEAF
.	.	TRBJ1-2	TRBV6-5	ASSYAAGGYT
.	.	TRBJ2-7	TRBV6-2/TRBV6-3	ASGTRYEQY
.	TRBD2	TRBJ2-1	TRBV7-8	ASSLDPSTSGRGNEQF
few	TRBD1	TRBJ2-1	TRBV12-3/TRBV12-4	ASSPGDRVLNNEQF
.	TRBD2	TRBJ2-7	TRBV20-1	SATASGGYEQY
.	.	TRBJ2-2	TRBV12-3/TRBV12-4	ASSLYGGGNTGELF
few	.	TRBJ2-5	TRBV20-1	SATREHETQY
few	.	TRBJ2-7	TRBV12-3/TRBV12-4	ASSLKGVYEQY
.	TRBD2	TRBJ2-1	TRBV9	ASSVVGGGVGEQF
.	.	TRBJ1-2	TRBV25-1	ASRAASYGYT
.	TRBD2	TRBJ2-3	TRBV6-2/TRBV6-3	ASSWTSIADTQY
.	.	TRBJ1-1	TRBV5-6	ASGTGLNTEAF
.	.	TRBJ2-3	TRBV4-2	ASSPVLSGGNTQY
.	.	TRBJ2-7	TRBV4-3	ASSQDLAGRRYEQY
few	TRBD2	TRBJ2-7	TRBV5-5	ASSLRTSGSKSYEQY
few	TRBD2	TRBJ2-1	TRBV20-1	SAPPAGGYNEQF
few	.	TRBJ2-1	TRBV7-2	ASSLGQGSEF
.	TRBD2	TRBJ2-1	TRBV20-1	SVVRTSEHNEQF
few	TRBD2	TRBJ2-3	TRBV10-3	AISEGRLAATDTQY
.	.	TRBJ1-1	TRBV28	ASSPLPDPMNTEAF
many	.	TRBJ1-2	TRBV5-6	ASSLRITRRPNYGYT
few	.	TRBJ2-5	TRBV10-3	AISYDSAQETQY
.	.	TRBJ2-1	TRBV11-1	ASSLEGGSYRDEQF
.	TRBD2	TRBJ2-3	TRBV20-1	SADRLAENTDTQY
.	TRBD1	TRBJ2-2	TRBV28	ASSLRPGTGNTGELF
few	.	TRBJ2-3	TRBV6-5	ASSYFGSTDTQY
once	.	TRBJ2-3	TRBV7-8	ASSLAQRKRITDTQY
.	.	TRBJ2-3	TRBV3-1	ASSLQRPDTQY
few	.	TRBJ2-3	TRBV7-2	ASSSTGSTDTQY
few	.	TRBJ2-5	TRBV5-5	ASSLGADFETQY
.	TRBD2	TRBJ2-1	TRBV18	ASSLLSSGIDNEQF
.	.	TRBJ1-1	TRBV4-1	ASSQGVGTEAF
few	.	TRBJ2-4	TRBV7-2	ASSLEPLLDKNIQY
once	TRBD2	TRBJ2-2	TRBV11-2	ASRSGLVIRGELF
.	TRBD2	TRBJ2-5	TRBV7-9	ASSFFGLAGGETQY
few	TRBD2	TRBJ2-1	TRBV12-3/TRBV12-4	ASSLSGRTF
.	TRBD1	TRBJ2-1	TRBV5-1	ASSFSSGTGYNEQF
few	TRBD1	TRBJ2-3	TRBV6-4	ASSRLGQGRVDTQY
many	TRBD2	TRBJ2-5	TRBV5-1	ASSLETSGSETQY
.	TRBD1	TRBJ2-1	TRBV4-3	ASSQGLPRTGDEQF
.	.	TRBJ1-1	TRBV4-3	ASSQGSVNTEAF
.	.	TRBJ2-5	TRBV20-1	SARVGSIAVRQETQY
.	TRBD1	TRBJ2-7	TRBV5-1	ASSQAGGRYEQY
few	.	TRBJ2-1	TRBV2	ASNGLNPIPYNEQF
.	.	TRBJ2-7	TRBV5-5	ATRQNTGPSYEQY
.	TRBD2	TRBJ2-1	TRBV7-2	ASSLRVSGRIEQF
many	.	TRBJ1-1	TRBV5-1	ASSPSSGTLTEAF
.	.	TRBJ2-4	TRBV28	ASEGLAKNIQY
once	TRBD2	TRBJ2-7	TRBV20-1	CARGGGSGSPYEQY
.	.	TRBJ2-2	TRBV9	ASSVRVAGELF
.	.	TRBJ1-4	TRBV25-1	ASSEHRGGKVGEKLF
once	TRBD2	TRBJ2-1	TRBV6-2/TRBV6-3	ASSYPPPSGGNEQF
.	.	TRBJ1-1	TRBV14	ASSQLRSTEAF